Detailed here is one TCR beta chain. These data are taken from a study of blood T cell repertoires in COVID-19. Study background: COVID-19 samples, acute and convalescent, were from the United States, Italy and Spain. Sources were T cells, B-cell-depleted T cells, or PBMCs; the material itself was cDNA or gDNA.

From germline, CDR1 is SGHTA and CDR2 FQGNSA. V was pared by 5 bases and J by 4 bases, with 6 bases of the junction left unmatched. This CDR3 region has 16 residues. Per the original data handling: Counts of nucleated cells, estimated from reference gene primer amplification, were obtained. Repertoires were generated with immunoSEQ multiplex PCR, while TCRdb's copy carries only in-frame clones and drops some. V and J calls plus clone size are reproduced from that table; the DNA served to infer D and trimming. The table lists some 170,000 clones, approximately 90% of them singletons. This receptor was taken from a woman aged 50 to 65 with acute or convalescent COVID-19. Sequenced: peripheral blood. V usage is TRBV7-2 and J usage is TRBJ2-2, with 11 bases lining up with TRBD1. CDR3 bases: TGTGCCAGCAGCGTAGGGACAGGGGGTAGCACCGGGGAGCTGTTTTTT. Its translation is CASSVGTGGSTGELFF.